Each of the 31 T cell receptor beta chains below was sequenced from the same sample in a study of cytomegalovirus exposure and HLA in healthy donors (dated by TCRdb to 2016 to 2017). The library was generated by the immunoSEQ multiplex PCR assay. TCRdb carries this immuneACCESS record with in-frame sequences only. Its versions omit some clonotypes, under half of them owing to an unresolved V gene in the studies checked, with the rest unexplained. This sample has hundreds of thousands of clones in its table, and 80% to 95% of those were observed once. Approximately 3.1% of the sample is taken by the ten largest. Sequencing used PBMCs. These receptors all come from a woman in her twenties or thirties in good health and CMV-seronegative.

The rearrangement uses TRBV7-9 and TRBJ2-4; D is unclear. The V and J ends lost 1 base and 2 bases respectively, with 12 bases between them. The CDR3 has 16 amino acids. The germline V gene encodes CDR1 SEHNR and CDR2 FQNEAQ (reference sequence). This CDR3 reads CASSLVKNTPKNIQYF. CDR3 sequence (DNA): TGTGCCAGCAGCTTAGTTAAGAATACCCCCAAAAACATTCAGTACTTC.

The V call is TRBV14, the J call TRBJ2-2, with TRBD2 matching over 8 bases. Trimming cost V 4 bases and J 5 bases; bases outside gene matches: 3. In germline, CDR1 is SGHDN, CDR2 FVKESK. The CDR3 runs 14 residues. In DNA, the CDR3 is TGTGCCAGCAGCCGGGGACTAGGGACCGGGGAGCTGTTTTTT. Residues: CASSRGLGTGELFF.

The chain carries TRBV15 and TRBJ1-5; D call uncertain. The CDR3 is made up of 16 amino acids. Germline V CDR1 and CDR2: LNHNV, YYDKDF (reference sequence). V was shortened by 3 bases and J by 5 bases, with 17 bases between the two germline ends. The DNA for the CDR3 is TGTGCCACCAGCAGCGACGATGGAAGGCGATATCAGCCCCAGCATTTT. Translated, it gives CATSSDDGRRYQPQHF.

The V call is TRBV5-6, the J call TRBJ2-6; D uncertain. The CDR3 sequence is 16 residues long. Trimming left V 0 bases short and J 4 bases short, with 11 bases between. Germline V gene data show CDR1 as SGHDT and CDR2 as YYEEEE. Here the CDR3 reads CASSLGGLTGANVLTF. CDR3 DNA: TGTGCCAGCAGCTTGGGGGGATTGACCGGGGCCAACGTCCTGACTTTC.

The V call is TRBV29-1, the J call TRBJ2-7; 8 nucleotides agree with TRBD2. The CDR3 is 15 residues long. Losses at the gene ends were 2 bases for V and 3 bases for J; bases not matched to a gene: 9. The germline V gene encodes CDR1 SQVTM and CDR2 ANQGSEA. The CDR3 DNA reads TGCAGCGTTGAACGACCGGGGGGGGGCTACTACGAGCAGTACTTC. It specifies CSVERPGGGYYEQYF.

In this sample, this clone turned up once. The J gene is TRBJ2-7, the V gene TRBV9, with D maybe TRBD2 (5 bases). The CDR3 runs to 16 residues. Trimming removed 2 bases from V and 2 bases from J, with 17 bases in between. Germline V lookup: CDR1 SGDLS, CDR2 YYNGEE. The CDR3 sequence: CASSVSSSGEAYEQYF. The CDR3, as DNA: TGTGCCAGCAGCGTCTCCTCAAGCGGAGAGGCCTACGAGCAGTACTTC.

CDR3 amino acids: CASSRAGTGNYGYTF. The CDR3 bases are TGTGCCAGCAGCAGAGCCGGGACGGGCAACTATGGCTACACCTTC. The chain carries TRBV11-2 and TRBJ1-2, with D possibly being TRBD1 (5 bases). The CDR3 is 15 amino acids. Germline V gene sequence: CDR1 SGHAT, CDR2 FQNNGV. V lost 5 bases to trimming and J lost 2 bases, with 15 bases between them.

The rearrangement links TRBV5-5 to TRBJ2-7; 11 positions agree with TRBD2. With V trimmed by 0 bases and J by 3 bases, 2 bases remained unmatched. The CDR3 is made up of 15 amino acids. The germline gives CDR1 SGHKS, CDR2 YYEKEE (reference sequence). The CDR3 DNA reads TGTGCCAGCAGCTTGGGACTAGCGGGATACTACGAGCAGTACTTC. It specifies CASSLGLAGYYEQYF.

The chain combines TRBV7-2 with TRBJ1-3; tentative D call: TRBD1 (5 bases). This CDR3 comprises 16 residues. V dropped 2 bases and J dropped 4 bases, with 15 bases sitting between them. Per the germline V gene, CDR1 is SGHTA and CDR2 is FQGNSA. CDR3 DNA: TGTGCCAGCAGCTTAAGGGGCGATATCCTCGGAAACACCATATATTTT. Its translation is CASSLRGDILGNTIYF.

This chain links TRBV29-1 with TRBJ2-5; possibly TRBD2 for D (6 bases). Germline CDR1 and CDR2: SQVTM and ANQGSEA. Trimming shortened V by 3 bases and J by 1 base, and 18 bases separated the two germline ends. The CDR3 extends over 16 amino acids. The CDR3 DNA sequence: TGCAGCGTTGACGGGGGAACTGGAGGGGTCCAAGAGACCCAGTACTTC. Protein sequence: CSVDGGTGGVQETQYF.

The chain employs TRBV5-1 and TRBJ2-7; 7 bases align to TRBD2. Germline V gene data show CDR1 as SGHRS and CDR2 as YFSETQ. The trim removed 7 bases at V and 2 bases at J, leaving 12 bases unmatched. The CDR3 consists of 15 residues. Written as DNA, the CDR3 is TGCGCCAGCGGCCCATCGGCGGGAGACACCTACGAGCAGTACTTC. Amino acids: CASGPSAGDTYEQYF.

This clone has a single count. The chain recombines TRBV28 with TRBJ2-1; D is unresolved. V lost 6 bases and J 0 bases, leaving 15 bases between the germline ends. The CDR3 has 16 amino acids. Germline V gives CDR1 MDHEN, CDR2 SYDVKM. CDR3 region: CASRSQRLYSYNEQFF. CDR3 sequence (DNA): TGTGCCAGCAGATCCCAGAGATTATACTCCTACAATGAGCAGTTCTTC.

V is TRBV28 and J is TRBJ2-7; no definite D call. The V gene lost 2 bases and the J gene lost 5 bases, with 4 bases spanning the gap. CDR1 and CDR2 (germline): MDHEN, SYDVKM. CDR3 size: 11 residues. The CDR3 region has the DNA TGTGCCAGCAGTTTACCACACGAGCAGTACTTC. Translating gives CASSLPHEQYF.

The genes are TRBV28 and TRBJ2-7; maybe TRBD1 (6 bases). The V gene's germline CDR1 is MDHEN and CDR2 SYDVKM. This CDR3 spans 15 amino acids. V lost 3 bases to trimming and J lost 5 bases, with 17 bases between them. The DNA for the CDR3 is TGTGCCAGCAGTTTCACCCGGGTAGGGGGTGACGAGCAGTACTTC. Residues: CASSFTRVGGDEQYF.

This clone has just one count. This chain links TRBV6-6 with TRBJ2-2; 9 nucleotides match TRBD1. The V and J ends lost 6 bases and 4 bases, in that order; junction bases with no gene match: 6. CDR3 length equals 15 residues. Germline CDR1 MNHNY, CDR2 SVGAGI (reference sequence). The CDR3 sequence is CASSPTGGGTGELFF. Written as DNA, the CDR3 is TGTGCCAGCAGCCCGACAGGGGGAGGCACCGGGGAGCTGTTTTTT.

The chain recombines TRBV5-1 with TRBJ2-2; TRBD1 aligns across 9 bases. The CDR3 length is 16 residues. Unmatched junction bases numbered 7, after V lost 4 bases and J lost 3 bases. CDR1 SGHRS and CDR2 YFSETQ come from the germline V gene. CDR3 in DNA: TGCGCCAGCAGCCTACAGGGGGCGAGGGACACCGGGGAGCTGTTTTTT. This translates into CASSLQGARDTGELFF.

The chain has TRBV27 and TRBJ2-5; 9 bases are a match to TRBD2. V lost 1 base, J lost 4 bases, and 7 bases stayed unmatched. This CDR3 has 16 residues. Germline assignment: CDR1 MNHEY and CDR2 SMNVEV (reference sequence). The CDR3 nucleotides are TGTGCCAGCAGTTTATATGAGGCGGGAGGGCCAGAGACCCAGTACTTC. Its protein is CASSLYEAGGPETQYF.

The chain couples TRBV5-5 to TRBJ2-7; 7 bases line up with TRBD2. V lost 4 bases, J lost 2 bases, and 9 bases stayed unmatched. In germline, CDR1 is SGHKS, CDR2 YYEKEE (reference sequence). The CDR3 length is 15 residues. The CDR3 nucleotides are TGTGCCAGCAGCGCTGGCGGCGGGAGTCCCTACGAGCAGTACTTC. Amino acid sequence: CASSAGGGSPYEQYF.

This clone was detected a few times. The chain employs TRBV12-5 and TRBJ2-7; a weak D match, TRBD1 (6 bases). This CDR3 comprises 13 residues. CDR1 LGHNT and CDR2 FRNRAP come from the germline V gene. Deletions cut 3 bases from V and 3 bases from J, with 9 bases between. CDR3 nucleotide sequence: TGTGCTAGTGGTTTAGGGACATTCTACGAGCAGTACTTC. As protein: CASGLGTFYEQYF.

V gene TRBV6-5 combines with J gene TRBJ2-5; 7 bases agree with TRBD1. The V gene end was trimmed by 5 bases and the J gene end by 2 bases; junction bases not matched to a gene: 5. Germline CDR1 and CDR2: MNHEY and SVGAGI. This CDR3 comprises 14 residues. The CDR3 protein is CASSRQGRQETQYF. CDR3 coding DNA: TGTGCCAGCAGTCGACAGGGCCGGCAAGAGACCCAGTACTTC.

This chain connects TRBV20-1 to TRBJ2-4; D is uncertain. The germline V gene encodes CDR1 DFQATT and CDR2 SNEGSKA (reference sequence). The ends were cut back, 1 base at V and 8 bases at J, with 6 bases in the middle. CDR3 length: 11 amino acids. The CDR3 region is CSARVGDIQYF. In nucleotides, the CDR3 is TGCAGTGCTAGAGTTGGAGACATTCAGTACTTC.

This clone was seen a single time. The chain carries TRBV4-1 and TRBJ1-2; TRBD1 is a possible D gene (5 bases). The CDR3 is made up of 14 amino acids. Germline assignment: CDR1 MGHRA and CDR2 YSYEKL. V was cut by 7 bases and J by 3 bases, with 15 bases left in between. CDR3 loop: CASKPEQGHYGYTF. The CDR3 DNA follows: TGCGCCAGCAAGCCGGAGCAGGGCCACTATGGCTACACCTTC.

This clone turned up a few times. The chain has TRBV6-1 and TRBJ2-3; D is uncertain. Per germline, CDR1 MNHNS and CDR2 SASEGT. The CDR3 is made up of 14 amino acids. The V end lost 11 bases, the J end lost 0 bases, and 15 bases lay between the germline ends. The CDR3 sequence is CAGGRLFSTDTQYF. The CDR3, as DNA: TGTGCCGGTGGTAGGCTCTTTAGCACAGATACGCAGTATTTT.

The chain uses TRBV14 and TRBJ1-2, with D unresolved. Germline V gene lookup returns CDR1 SGHDN and CDR2 FVKESK. The V end lost 0 bases, the J end lost 7 bases, and 12 bases lay between the germline ends. This CDR3 comprises 14 residues. The CDR3 nucleotides are TGTGCCAGCAGCCAAGATGTGGATCCACTTGGCTACACCTTC. This sequence encodes CASSQDVDPLGYTF.

This clone was seen a handful of times. The V gene is TRBV14, the J gene TRBJ2-3, with unresolved D. V was trimmed by 0 bases and J by 2 bases, leaving 15 bases between them. Germline V gene lookup returns CDR1 SGHDN and CDR2 FVKESK. The CDR3 loop spans 17 amino acids. CDR3 nucleotides: TGTGCCAGCAGCCAAGATCAGAAGATAGCCTACACAGATACGCAGTATTTT. It yields the protein CASSQDQKIAYTDTQYF.

This sequence joins TRBV9 and TRBJ2-1, with TRBD1 identical over 10 bases. Germline assignment: CDR1 SGDLS and CDR2 YYNGEE. This CDR3 has 19 amino acids. The ends lost 6 bases at V and 9 bases at J; junction bases unmatched: 24. CDR3 protein: CASTQGGTGVAGGESEQFF. The CDR3 coding sequence is TGTGCCAGCACCCAGGGAGGGACAGGGGTGGCGGGAGGCGAGAGTGAGCAGTTCTTC.

This rearrangement joins TRBV11-3 to TRBJ2-1; 10 bases map to TRBD1. The J segment lost 5 bases and the V segment lost 10 bases, leaving 5 bases of the junction unmatched. Germline CDR1 reads SGHNT; CDR2 reads YENEEA. The CDR3 runs to 13 residues. The CDR3 is CAKRDRGHNEQFF. CDR3 DNA sequence: TGTGCCAAGCGAGACAGGGGGCACAATGAGCAGTTCTTC.

This chain joins TRBV11-1 and TRBJ2-5, with 11 bases fitting TRBD1. The CDR3 has 17 amino acids. The V gene's germline CDR1 is SGHAT and CDR2 FQDESV (reference sequence). V shed 4 bases and J 0 bases; nucleotides not matched to a gene: 7. The CDR3 bases are TGTGCCAGCAGCTCCTGGACAGGGGGCGACTACCAAGAGACCCAGTACTTC. This translates into CASSSWTGGDYQETQYF.

Regarding this clone: One junction end disagrees with the germline gene, perhaps due to a read error. The chain links TRBV30 to TRBJ1-1; possibly TRBD1 for D (5 bases). The CDR3 length is 12 residues. Per the germline V gene, CDR1 is GTSNPN and CDR2 is SVGIG (reference sequence). Here the CDR3 reads CAWSVQDTKAFF. DNA for the CDR3: TGTGCCTGGAGTGTACAGGACACTAAAGCTTTCTTT.

The rearrangement links TRBV5-1 to TRBJ2-6; D may be TRBD1 (5 bases). Germline assignment: CDR1 SGHRS and CDR2 YFSETQ. The CDR3 sequence is 16 residues long. V was trimmed by 6 bases and J by 0 bases, leaving 13 bases between them. In nucleotides, the CDR3 is TGCGCCAGCACAGGACAAATCCTCTCTGGGGCCAACGTCCTGACTTTC. This translates into CASTGQILSGANVLTF.

V and J are TRBV9 and TRBJ2-1; TRBD1 is a possible D gene (5 bases). CDR1 is SGDLS, CDR2 YYNGEE, per germline. The CDR3 is 13 residues long. V lost 4 bases and J lost 4, with 9 bases in between. CDR3 region: CASSLPGYNEQFF. The CDR3 DNA reads TGTGCCAGCAGCCTCCCAGGGTACAATGAGCAGTTCTTC.